This T cell receptor beta chain was obtained from a study of T-cell memory formation after mild COVID-19. The CDR3 is 14 amino acids. Trimming pared 0 bases from V and 4 bases from J, leaving 9 bases between. Germline CDR1 SGHRS, CDR2 YFSETQ. Whole-study results and caveats: Mainly in CM and EM were contracting CD4+ clones; CD8+ were in EMRA. Contracting clones, day 15 to 85, had balanced CD4/CD8, and later expanders favored CD4+.

Each CDR3 protein is one row after TCRdb ran MiXCR on the 5' RACE reads. The sample consists of 500,000 to 550,000 distinct CDR3 sequences, about a fifth of them appearing once. In the case of this clonotype: The target antigen is unknown.

The receptor comes from an adult woman who had mild COVID-19 (a few samples of this study predate the infection). Cell type and time point are not known. This sequence joins TRBV5-1 and TRBJ2-3; the D is unclear. Sample: PBMCs or a T cell subset sorted from them (not recorded which). The DNA for the CDR3 is TGCGCCAGCAGCTTGGAGGGTGGCCCAGATACGCAGTATTTT. It is translated as CASSLEGGPDTQYF.